This T cell receptor (beta chain) derives from a study of response to subunit inactivated influenza vaccine. The study's findings and limits: Researchers suggested that each seasonal influenza vaccination recruits few new T cells.

TCRdb fed the RT-PCR reads into MiXCR, producing one record per CDR3 protein. The table has 500,000 to 600,000 distinct CDR3 sequences, around 13% seen once. As to this clonotype: The target antigen is unknown.

This CDR3 region has 13 residues. The V and J ends lost 6 bases and 8 bases respectively, with 13 bases between them. Sample: PBMCs from blood, taken around seven weeks after vaccination. The V and J genes are TRBV12-3 or TRBV12-4 and TRBJ2-2; D unclear. The TCR originated in a man aged 45-65 years who received an inactivated influenza vaccine. This CDR3 is CASRHPSTGELFF. For the CDR3, the DNA is TGTGCCAGCAGACACCCATCTACTGGGGAGCTGTTTTTT.